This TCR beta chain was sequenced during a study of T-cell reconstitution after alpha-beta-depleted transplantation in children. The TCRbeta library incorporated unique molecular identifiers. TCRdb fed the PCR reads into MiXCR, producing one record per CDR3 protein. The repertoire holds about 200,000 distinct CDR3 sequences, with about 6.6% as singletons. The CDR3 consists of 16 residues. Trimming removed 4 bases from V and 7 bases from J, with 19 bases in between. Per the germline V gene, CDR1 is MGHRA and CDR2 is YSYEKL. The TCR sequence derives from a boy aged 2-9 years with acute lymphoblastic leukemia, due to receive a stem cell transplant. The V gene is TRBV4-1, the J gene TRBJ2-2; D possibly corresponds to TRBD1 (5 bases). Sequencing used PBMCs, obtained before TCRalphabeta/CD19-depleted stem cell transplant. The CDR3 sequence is CASSPSQGILLGELFF. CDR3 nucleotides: TGCGCCAGCAGCCCCTCCCAGGGTATCTTACTCGGGGAGCTGTTTTTT.